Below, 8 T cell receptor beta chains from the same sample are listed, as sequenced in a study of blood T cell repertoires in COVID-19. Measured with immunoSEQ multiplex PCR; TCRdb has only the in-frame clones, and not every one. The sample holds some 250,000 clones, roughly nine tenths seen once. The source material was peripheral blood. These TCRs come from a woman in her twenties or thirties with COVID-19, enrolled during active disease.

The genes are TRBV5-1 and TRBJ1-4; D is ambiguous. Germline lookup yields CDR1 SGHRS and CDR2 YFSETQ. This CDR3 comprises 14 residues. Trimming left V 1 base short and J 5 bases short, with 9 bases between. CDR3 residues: CASSLTYSNEKLFF. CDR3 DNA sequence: TGCGCCAGCAGCTTGACTTATTCGAATGAAAAACTGTTTTTT. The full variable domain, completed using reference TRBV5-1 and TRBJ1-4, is KAGVTQTPRYLIKTRGQQVTLSCSPISGHRSVSWYQQTPGQGLQFLFEYFSETQRNKGNFPGRFSGRQFSNSRSEMNVSTLELGDSALYLCASSLTYSNEKLFFGSGTQLSVL.

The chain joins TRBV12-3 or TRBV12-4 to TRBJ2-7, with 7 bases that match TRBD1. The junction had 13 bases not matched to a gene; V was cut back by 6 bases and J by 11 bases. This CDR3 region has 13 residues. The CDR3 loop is CASRSYPGQVKYF. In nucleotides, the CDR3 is TGTGCCAGCAGGTCCTACCCAGGACAGGTAAAGTACTTC.

The CDR3 loop reads CASSPGLAGPLQYF. The CDR3 DNA reads TGTGCCAGCAGCCCAGGACTAGCGGGGCCCCTGCAGTACTTC. This chain uses TRBV7-9 with TRBJ2-5, with 12 bases identical to TRBD2. CDR3 size: 14 residues. Germline loops: CDR1 SEHNR, CDR2 FQNEAQ (reference sequence). V shed 5 bases and J 11 bases; nucleotides not matched to a gene: 9.

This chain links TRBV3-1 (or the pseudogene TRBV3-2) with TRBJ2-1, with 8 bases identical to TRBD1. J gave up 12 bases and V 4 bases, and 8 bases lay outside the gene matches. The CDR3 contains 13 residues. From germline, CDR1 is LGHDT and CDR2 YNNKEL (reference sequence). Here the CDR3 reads CASSRTAGTGQFF. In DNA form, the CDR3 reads TGTGCCAGCAGCCGAACGGCCGGGACAGGGCAGTTCTTC.

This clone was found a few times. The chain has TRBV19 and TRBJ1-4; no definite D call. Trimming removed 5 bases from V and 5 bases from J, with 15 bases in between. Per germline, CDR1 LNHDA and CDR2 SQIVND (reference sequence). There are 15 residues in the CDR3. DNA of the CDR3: TGTGCCAGTAGTCCGGCCCTGGGAGGAAATGAAAAACTGTTTTTT. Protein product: CASSPALGGNEKLFF.

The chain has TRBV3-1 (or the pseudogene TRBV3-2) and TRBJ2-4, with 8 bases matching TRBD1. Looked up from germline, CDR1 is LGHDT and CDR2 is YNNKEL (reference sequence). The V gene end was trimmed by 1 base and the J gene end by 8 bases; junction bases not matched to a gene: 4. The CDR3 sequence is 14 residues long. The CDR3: CASSQVRQGYIQYF. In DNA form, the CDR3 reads TGTGCCAGCAGCCAAGTCCGACAGGGGTACATTCAGTACTTC.

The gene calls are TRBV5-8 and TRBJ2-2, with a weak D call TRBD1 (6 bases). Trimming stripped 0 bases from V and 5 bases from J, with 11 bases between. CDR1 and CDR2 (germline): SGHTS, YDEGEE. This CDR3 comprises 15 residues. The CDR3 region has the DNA TGTGCCAGCAGCTTGGAACAGGGTTGGACCGGGGAGCTGTTTTTT. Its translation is CASSLEQGWTGELFF.

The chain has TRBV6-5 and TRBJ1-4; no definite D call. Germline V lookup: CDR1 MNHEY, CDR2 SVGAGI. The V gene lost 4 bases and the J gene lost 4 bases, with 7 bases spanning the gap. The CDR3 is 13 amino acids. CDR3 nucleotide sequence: TGTGCCAGCAGTTGGGCCGGTAATGAAAAACTGTTTTTT. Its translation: CASSWAGNEKLFF.